This T cell receptor beta chain originates from a study of cytomegalovirus exposure and HLA in healthy donors. The germline V gene has CDR1 SNHLY and CDR2 FYNNEI. CDR3 length equals 14 residues. The V and J ends lost 7 bases and 2 bases, in that order; junction bases with no gene match: 5. Vbeta (60) and Jbeta (13) primers were used in the PCR. The table came from immunoSEQ multiplex PCR; TCRdb's copy has only in-frame clones and leaves some out. The sample holds approximately 110,000 clones, just under 75% seen once. The clonotype comes from a man between 45 and 60 years old in good health and CMV-seropositive. Sequenced: PBMCs. The gene calls are TRBV2 and TRBJ2-5, with 9 bases lining up with TRBD2. The CDR3 region is CASNWLAGQETQYF. Written as DNA, the CDR3 is TGTGCCAGCAATTGGCTAGCGGGGCAAGAGACCCAGTACTTC.